A selection of T cell receptor beta chains follows, all from one sample in a study of cytomegalovirus exposure and HLA in healthy donors. Clones were read by immunoSEQ multiplex PCR, and TCRdb kept only the in-frame ones, dropping some. This table holds some 190,000 clones, roughly 77% found once. Sequences were obtained from PBMCs. The receptor source for this set is a man aged 25-40 years in good health and CMV-seropositive. The CDR3 runs from the conserved cysteine through the conserved F or W. The D gene is left open where the match is weak. The size field is filled for only some rows; it gives once, few, many or a size class.

-	TRBV7-2	TRBJ2-3	-	CASSLSGGASDTQYF	TGTGCCAGCAGCTTGAGTGGGGGGGCATCAGATACGCAGTATTTT
-	TRBV29-1	TRBJ1-1	-	CSVGGRGAREAFF	TGCAGCGTGGGGGGGAGGGGGGCGCGCGAAGCTTTCTTT
-	TRBV6-1	TRBJ2-1	TRBD2	CASSVGLAGANEQFF	TGTGCCAGCAGTGTCGGACTAGCGGGAGCCAATGAGCAGTTCTTC
few	TRBV27	TRBJ1-4	TRBD1	CASPPQGARNEKLFF	TGTGCCAGCCCCCCCCAGGGGGCGCGGAATGAAAAACTGTTTTTT
once	TRBV4-3	TRBJ1-1	-	CASSWVNGGWAFF	TGCGCCAGCAGCTGGGTCAACGGGGGTTGGGCTTTCTTT
-	TRBV6-5	TRBJ2-5	-	CASSHRLEETQYF	TGTGCCAGCAGTCATCGACTGGAGGAGACCCAGTACTTC
-	TRBV19	TRBJ2-2	-	CASTLGGGWTTGELFF	TGTGCCAGTACCCTAGGGGGGGGCTGGACCACCGGGGAGCTGTTTTTT
-	TRBV4-3	TRBJ2-7	-	CASSQDQGGSTAYEQYF	TGCGCCAGCAGCCAAGATCAAGGAGGGTCAACGGCCTACGAGCAGTACTTC
-	TRBV18	TRBJ1-2	TRBD1	CASSPTGGEPYGYTF	TGTGCCAGCTCACCCACAGGGGGCGAACCCTATGGCTACACCTTC
-	TRBV29-1	TRBJ2-2	-	CSVPRSGLNTGELFF	TGCAGCGTCCCCAGGTCAGGGCTGAACACCGGGGAGCTGTTTTTT